This T cell receptor beta chain originates from a study of cytomegalovirus exposure and HLA in healthy donors. Across the whole study: Out of 350 to 400 genotyped donors, roughly 83% belonged to the Caucasian-associated ancestry cluster.

60 Vbeta and 13 Jbeta primers were used in PCR. Only in-frame clones appear in the TCRdb table, and some are missing; sequencing was by immunoSEQ multiplex PCR. The clone table shows around 97,000 clones, with the ten largest holding roughly 3.5%. To note about this clone: The antigen remains unidentified.

V dropped 3 bases and J dropped 0; count of bases not matched to a gene: 7. CDR1 is MGHDK, CDR2 SYGVNS, per germline. This CDR3 has 18 residues. The study, taken as a whole, reports: For TCR beta chains, V- and J-gene trimming was later linked to a missense DCLRE1C variant. As a later analysis showed, several of the most significant clusters appeared to be linked to common viral pathogens.

The sequence was obtained from a man aged 35 to 55 in good health and CMV-seronegative. The chain carries TRBV25-1 and TRBJ2-6; 8 nucleotides align to TRBD1. Sequencing was done on a sample of PBMCs. The CDR3 region is CASSDRGTGRSGANVLTF. The CDR3, as DNA: TGTGCCAGCAGTGATCGGGGGACAGGCCGCTCTGGGGCCAACGTCCTGACTTTC. Combining the CDR3 with reference TRBV25-1 and TRBJ2-6 gives the whole variable domain EADIYQTPRYLVIGTGKKITLECSQTMGHDKMYWYQQDPGMELHLIHYSYGVNSTEKGDLSSESTVSRIRTEHFPLTLESARPSHTSQYLCASSDRGTGRSGANVLTFGAGSRLTVL.